A single sample is the source of the 16 T cell receptor beta chains below, sequenced in a study of T cells in Graves' hyperthyroidism and ophthalmopathy. TCR beta CDR3 regions were amplified from RNA. The HTBI primer set was used in a first-round RT-PCR of the TCR CDR3. TCRdb ran MiXCR on the multiplex PCR reads and lists one entry per CDR3 protein. The profile covers about 570,000 distinct CDR3 sequences, with around 46% appearing a single time and under 20% taken by the ten largest. Source material: peripheral blood or thyroid tissue (not recorded which). The source of these receptors is an adult woman with Graves' disease, either hyperthyroidism or ophthalmopathy (not recorded which).

This clonotype came up many times. The rearrangement joins TRBV6-5 to TRBJ2-5; D is unclear. CDR1 and CDR2 from the germline V gene are MNHEY and SVGAGI. CDR3 length: 18 amino acids. V was shortened by 0 bases and J by 3 bases, with 20 bases between the two germline ends. In nucleotides, the CDR3 is TGTGCCAGCAGTTACTCCCCAGGCCGACCCGGCCCAGAAGAGACCCAGTACTTC. Translating gives CASSYSPGRPGPEETQYF.

The chain links TRBV9 to TRBJ2-7, with 7 nucleotides matching TRBD1. The V gene end was trimmed by 3 bases and the J gene end by 6 bases; junction bases not matched to a gene: 6. The CDR3 length is 13 residues. The V gene's germline CDR1 is SGDLS and CDR2 YYNGEE. The CDR3 spells CASSASTGREQYF. CDR3 DNA sequence: TGTGCCAGCAGCGCCTCGACAGGGCGCGAGCAGTACTTC.

This clonotype was recorded only once. J is TRBJ2-5 and V is TRBV29-1, with D uncertain. The CDR3 is 11 amino acids. Trimming stripped 2 bases from V and 5 bases from J, with 6 bases between. The germline V gene encodes CDR1 SQVTM and CDR2 ANQGSEA. CDR3 coding DNA: TGCAGCGTTGAATGGCAGGAGACCCAGTACTTC. Protein sequence: CSVEWQETQYF.

This clonotype came up many times. The chain combines TRBV5-1 with TRBJ2-5; tentative D call: TRBD2 (7 bases). V lost 1 base and J 1 base, leaving 11 bases between the germline ends. The germline V gene encodes CDR1 SGHRS and CDR2 YFSETQ. This CDR3 comprises 15 residues. This CDR3 is CASSLKGGLQETQYF. CDR3 DNA: TGCGCCAGCAGCTTGAAGGGGGGGCTCCAAGAGACCCAGTACTTC.

This clonotype was seen only a few times. The chain combines TRBV5-1 with TRBJ1-2, with 7 bases lining up with TRBD1. CDR3 length: 14 amino acids. The V gene end was trimmed by 0 bases and the J gene end by 5 bases; junction bases not matched to a gene: 4. Germline V gene data show CDR1 as SGHRS and CDR2 as YFSETQ. DNA of the CDR3: TGCGCCAGCAGCTTGGATGACAGGGAATATGGCTACACCTTC. Translated, it gives CASSLDDREYGYTF.

The genes are TRBV3-1 and TRBJ2-7, with D possibly being TRBD1 (5 bases). Germline CDR1 is LGHDT and CDR2 is YNNKEL (reference sequence). Trimming left V 4 bases short and J 2 bases short, with 15 bases between. The CDR3 consists of 15 residues. The CDR3 is CASSLGAGSPYEQYF. DNA of the CDR3: TGTGCCAGCAGCCTTGGGGCAGGTTCCCCCTACGAGCAGTACTTC.

The chain joins TRBV28 to TRBJ1-1; maybe TRBD1 (5 bases). This CDR3 has 14 residues. V gave up 5 bases and J gave up 1 base, with 11 bases separating them. From germline, CDR1 is MDHEN and CDR2 SYDVKM. In nucleotides, the CDR3 is TGTGCCAGCAGTATTATGACAGAGAACACTGAAGCTTTCTTT. It is translated as CASSIMTENTEAFF.

The rearrangement joins TRBV24-1 to TRBJ2-5, with 7 nucleotides matching TRBD1. Germline CDR1 reads KGHDR; CDR2 reads SFDVKD. There are 14 residues in the CDR3. Unmatched junction bases numbered 1, after V lost 3 bases and J lost 1 base. The CDR3 here is CATSDRQGQETQYF. CDR3 DNA: TGTGCCACCAGTGATCGACAGGGCCAAGAGACCCAGTACTTC.

This clonotype was detected ten times or more. The chain couples TRBV9 to TRBJ2-2; D unclear. The germline CDR1 and CDR2 sequences are SGDLS and YYNGEE. V dropped 4 bases and J dropped 1 base, with 5 bases sitting between them. The CDR3 sequence is 13 residues long. Written as DNA, the CDR3 is TGTGCCAGCAGCCAAGTGAACACCGGGGAGCTGTTTTTT. Translating it yields CASSQVNTGELFF. The variable domain in full, completed from reference TRBV9 and TRBJ2-2, reads DSGVTQTPKHLITATGQRVTLRCSPRSGDLSVYWYQQSLDQGLQFLIQYYNGEERAKGNILERFSAQQFPDLHSELNLSSLELGDSALYFCASSQVNTGELFFGEGSRLTVL.

This clonotype was counted ten times or more. The CDR3 bases are TGTGCCAGCAGCCCCTGGACTAGTCAAATTATAGAGACCCAGTACTTC. This sequence encodes CASSPWTSQIIETQYF. This chain uses TRBV7-9 with TRBJ2-5; 7 bases fit TRBD2. Germline V lookup: CDR1 SEHNR, CDR2 FQNEAQ (reference sequence). V was clipped by 5 bases and J by 4 bases; unmatched bases: 13. CDR3 length equals 16 residues.

This clonotype was observed at least ten times. The rearrangement joins TRBV9 to TRBJ1-6, with D hard to call. V shed 0 bases and J shed 0 bases, with 10 bases lying between them. Germline CDR1 reads SGDLS; CDR2 reads YYNGEE. The CDR3 is made up of 17 amino acids. The CDR3 reads CASSVALRSSYNSPLHF. DNA for the CDR3: TGTGCCAGCAGCGTAGCGCTTCGAAGCTCCTATAATTCACCCCTCCACTTT.

The V gene is TRBV5-1, the J gene TRBJ2-7; no firm D call. CDR1 is SGHRS and CDR2 is YFSETQ in the germline V gene. This CDR3 comprises 14 residues. Trimming pared 0 bases from V and 2 bases from J, leaving 9 bases between. The CDR3 bases are TGCGCCAGCAGCTTGGGTCTGGTACCCTACGAGCAGTACTTC. This sequence encodes CASSLGLVPYEQYF.

Details on this clonotype: A much larger clone sits a single nucleotide away, making a read error possible. The chain uses TRBV5-1 and TRBJ1-6, with no clear D. From germline, CDR1 is SGHRS and CDR2 YFSETQ. This CDR3 is built from 15 residues. With 6 bases removed from V and 4 bases from J, the gap between germline ends came to 14 bases. CDR3 in DNA: TGCGCCAGCAAGGAGGACCCTTCTTATAATTCACCCCTCCACTTT. It translates to CASKEDPSYNSPLHF.

V usage is TRBV20-1 and J usage is TRBJ1-2; D perhaps matches TRBD1 (5 bases). The CDR3 consists of 12 residues. V lost 5 bases, J lost 6 bases, and 13 bases lay in between. Per germline, CDR1 DFQATT and CDR2 SNEGSKA (reference sequence). CDR3 sequence reads: CSAQVPGDGYTF. CDR3 DNA: TGCAGTGCTCAAGTCCCGGGGGATGGCTACACCTTC.

In this sample, this clonotype turned up a few times. The chain has TRBV7-6 and TRBJ2-3; D ambiguous. Germline CDR1 and CDR2: SGHVS and FNYEAQ. The CDR3 spans 13 residues. Trimming pared 4 bases from V and 4 bases from J, leaving 9 bases between. The CDR3 sequence is CASSSTGADTQYF. CDR3 nucleotides: TGTGCCAGCAGCTCAACTGGAGCAGATACGCAGTATTTT.

This clonotype was recorded at least ten times. The DNA for the CDR3 is TGTGCCAGCAGCCTAGGGCTTCGTTCCACTGAAGCTTTCTTT. Translation: CASSLGLRSTEAFF. V gene TRBV7-9 combines with J gene TRBJ1-1; no reliable D call. From germline, CDR1 is SEHNR and CDR2 FQNEAQ (reference sequence). The V and J ends lost 5 bases and 4 bases respectively, with 14 bases between them. The CDR3 contains 14 residues.